These T cell receptor beta chains were read from a single sample in a study of beta chain features in type 1 diabetes. This table comes from immunoSEQ multiplex PCR, and its TCRdb copy is limited to in-frame clones, with some not included. The sample lists approximately 260,000 clones, just over 20% occurring once. Sequencing was performed on naive CD4+ T cells from blood. The receptors here all came from a woman aged 35 to 49 with type 1 diabetes. Both conserved end residues are part of each CDR3. The D gene is left open where the match is weak. Some rows mark clone size as missing; the rest say once, few, many or name a class of expanded clone.

V	size	J	D	CDR3	DNA
TRBV20-1	-	TRBJ1-1	-	CSGPGTEAFF	TGCAGTGGCCCGGGGACTGAAGCTTTCTTT
TRBV15	few	TRBJ2-1	-	CATSRVSAANGGEQFF	TGTGCCACCAGCAGAGTGTCGGCAGCCAACGGGGGTGAGCAGTTCTTC
TRBV15	-	TRBJ2-2	TRBD2	CATSRVGAASGRAGELFF	TGTGCCACCAGCAGAGTAGGCGCGGCTAGCGGGAGGGCCGGGGAGCTGTTTTTT
TRBV29-1	few	TRBJ2-1	TRBD1	CSVETGNEQFF	TGCAGCGTAGAGACAGGGAATGAGCAGTTCTTC
TRBV7-2	few	TRBJ1-2	-	CASNGGKGRNGYTF	TGTGCCAGCAACGGAGGAAAGGGTCGGAATGGCTACACCTTC
TRBV7-9	-	TRBJ1-2	TRBD1	CASSTIGTGGERGYGYTF	TGTGCCAGCAGCACAATCGGGACAGGGGGCGAGAGAGGCTATGGCTACACCTTC
TRBV29-1	-	TRBJ2-1	TRBD2	CSGLAGYNEQFF	TGCAGCGGACTAGCGGGCTACAATGAGCAGTTCTTC
TRBV29-1	-	TRBJ2-3	-	CSVEYRVTQYF	TGCAGCGTTGAGTACAGGGTAACGCAGTATTTT
TRBV9	-	TRBJ1-3	TRBD1	CASSPPGTGGFGNTIYF	TGTGCCAGCAGCCCACCCGGGACAGGGGGTTTTGGAAACACCATATATTTT
TRBV29-1	-	TRBJ1-1	-	CSTLRGMNTEAFF	TGCAGTACCCTGCGCGGGATGAACACTGAAGCTTTCTTT
TRBV19	-	TRBJ1-5	TRBD1	CASSIGGGYQPQHF	TGTGCCAGTAGTATCGGAGGGGGCTATCAGCCCCAGCATTTT
TRBV28	-	TRBJ2-7	-	CASRRHRVSYEQYF	TGTGCCAGCAGACGTCACAGGGTCTCCTACGAGCAGTACTTC
TRBV4-2	-	TRBJ2-7	TRBD2	CASSQGMAGGSYEQYF	TGTGCCAGCAGCCAAGGTATGGCGGGAGGCTCCTACGAGCAGTACTTC
TRBV2	-	TRBJ2-7	TRBD1	CASRAPRDRVYEQYF	TGTGCCAGCAGGGCCCCCCGGGACAGGGTCTACGAGCAGTACTTC
TRBV29-1	few	TRBJ2-7	TRBD1	CSVESRGTGVYEQYF	TGCAGCGTTGAATCCCGAGGGACAGGGGTCTACGAGCAGTACTTC
TRBV9	-	TRBJ1-1	-	CASSVGQLNTEAFF	TGTGCCAGCAGCGTAGGACAGCTGAACACTGAAGCTTTCTTT
TRBV7-2	few	TRBJ2-3	-	CASSLAPQGTQYF	TGTGCCAGCAGCTTAGCTCCACAGGGTACGCAGTATTTT
TRBV9	-	TRBJ1-1	-	CASSMTTSGNTEAFF	TGTGCCAGCAGCATGACTACGTCGGGGAACACTGAAGCTTTCTTT
TRBV7-3	-	TRBJ2-3	-	CASSLSSDTQYF	TGTGCCAGCAGTCTTAGTTCGGATACGCAGTATTTT
TRBV18	few	TRBJ1-1	TRBD1	CASSPSGQGTEAFF	TGTGCCAGCTCACCCTCCGGACAGGGCACTGAAGCTTTCTTT